This TCR beta chain stems from a study of blood T cell repertoires in COVID-19. Study overall: From the United States, Italy and Spain came samples of acute and convalescent COVID-19. Nucleic acid was either cDNA or gDNA, and it came from T cells, B-cell-depleted T cells, or PBMCs.

Under the authors' procedure: Amplification of reference gene primers was used by the study to estimate nucleated cell counts. Assay used: immunoSEQ multiplex PCR; TCRdb lists only in-frame clones, some missing. The DNA was the basis for D and trimming; V, J and clone size are from that table. Of about 70,000 clones listed, around 86% are singletons. This CDR3 has 14 residues. Germline V gene lookup returns CDR1 MNHEY and CDR2 SVGAGI. V was clipped by 6 bases and J by 4 bases; unmatched bases: 4. The gene calls are TRBV6-5 and TRBJ2-7, with TRBD2 matching over 12 bases. The sample comprised peripheral blood. This clonotype was obtained from a woman younger than 30 with acute or convalescent COVID-19. In DNA form, the CDR3 reads TGTGCCAGCAGGTGGACTAGCGGGGATTACGAGCAGTACTTC. As protein: CASRWTSGDYEQYF.